The clone carrying this T cell receptor beta chain was recorded once. This sample is drawn from a study of T cell changes during pregnancy in multiple sclerosis. Only in-frame clones appear in the TCRdb table, and some are missing; sequencing was by immunoSEQ multiplex PCR. Among 69,000 or so clones listed, over 75% were seen once. This TCR came from a female donor in good health, enrolled as a control in a pregnancy study. The material sequenced was CD4+ T cells from peripheral blood mononuclear cells, taken in the third trimester of pregnancy.

CDR3 loop: CASSLAAQTYNEQFF. CDR3 in DNA: TGCGCCAGCAGCTTGGCCGCACAGACCTACAATGAGCAGTTCTTC. The J gene is TRBJ2-1, the V gene TRBV5-1; D is undetermined. Trimming stripped 0 bases from V and 2 bases from J, with 9 bases between. CDR1 and CDR2 from the germline V gene are SGHRS and YFSETQ. The CDR3 consists of 15 residues.